This TCR beta chain emerged from a study of cytomegalovirus exposure and HLA in healthy donors. Study findings and constraints: In a later analysis, HLA-associated TCR beta chains were more clonally expanded than equally common others. Later on, analysis showed that most CMV-associated TCR beta chains appeared to be HLA-restricted.

Details on this clone: The antigen remains unidentified.

The primer mix had 60 Vbeta and 13 Jbeta primers. Assay used: immunoSEQ multiplex PCR; TCRdb lists only in-frame clones, some missing. This listing includes about 140,000 clones. The germline V gene encodes CDR1 SQVTM and CDR2 ANQGSEA. The length of the CDR3 is 15 residues. Trimming left V 4 bases short and J 1 base short, with 13 bases between. This sequence was found in a male donor in good health and CMV-seronegative. The chain has TRBV29-1 and TRBJ2-2, with TRBD2 as a possible D gene (6 bases). The sequencing sample was made of PBMCs. The CDR3 spells CSVAMLRGNTGELFF. As DNA, the CDR3 is TGCAGCGTTGCGATGTTGCGGGGGAACACCGGGGAGCTGTTTTTT.